This entry describes one TCR beta chain. Its antigen remains unidentified. The sample belongs to a study of CD8 T cells in ankylosing spondylitis. As the method for making TCR beta libraries, quantitative 5'-RACE with molecular barcodes was used. MiXCR was run by TCRdb on the 5' RACE reads, yielding one entry per CDR3 protein. The sample contains more than 300,000 distinct CDR3 sequences, less than 9.5% of which appear only once. Study-wide findings and caveats: What seemed typical of ankylosing spondylitis blood was a TCR beta motif built from 8 or 9 highly homologous variants. Disease-linked clones displayed a CD8+ phenotype and appeared relatively rarely in peripheral blood. Reportedly, disease-linked clones are significantly enriched in ankylosing spondylitis patients' matched synovial fluid.

What was sequenced was blood, either unsorted or a sorted T cell fraction (not recorded which). The source of this sequence is a male donor with ankylosing spondylitis.

The CDR3 DNA follows: TGCAGTGCTCTCACTAGCGGGATCAGCACAGATACGCAGTATTTT. Its protein product is CSALTSGISTDTQYF. This sequence joins TRBV20-1 and TRBJ2-3; 10 bases are a match to TRBD2. The CDR3 consists of 15 residues. Per germline, CDR1 DFQATT and CDR2 SNEGSKA (reference sequence). V trimming: 5 bases; J trimming: 0 bases; junction bases outside the gene matches: 5.